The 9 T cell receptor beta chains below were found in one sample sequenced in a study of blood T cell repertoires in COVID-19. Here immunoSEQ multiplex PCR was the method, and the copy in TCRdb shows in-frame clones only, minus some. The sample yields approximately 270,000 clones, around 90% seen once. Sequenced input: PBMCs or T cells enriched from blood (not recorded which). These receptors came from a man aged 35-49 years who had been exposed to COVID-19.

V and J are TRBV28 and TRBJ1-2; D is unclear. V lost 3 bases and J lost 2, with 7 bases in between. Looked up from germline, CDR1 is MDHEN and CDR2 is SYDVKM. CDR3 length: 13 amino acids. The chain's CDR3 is CASSFGQNYGYTF. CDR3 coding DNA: TGTGCCAGCAGTTTTGGGCAGAACTATGGCTACACCTTC.

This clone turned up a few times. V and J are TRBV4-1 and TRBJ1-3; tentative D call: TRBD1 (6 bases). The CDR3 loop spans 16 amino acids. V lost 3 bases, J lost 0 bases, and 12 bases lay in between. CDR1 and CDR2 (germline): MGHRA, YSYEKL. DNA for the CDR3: TGCGCCAGCAGCCACGCCCGGGACACCTCTGGAAACACCATATATTTT. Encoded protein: CASSHARDTSGNTIYF.

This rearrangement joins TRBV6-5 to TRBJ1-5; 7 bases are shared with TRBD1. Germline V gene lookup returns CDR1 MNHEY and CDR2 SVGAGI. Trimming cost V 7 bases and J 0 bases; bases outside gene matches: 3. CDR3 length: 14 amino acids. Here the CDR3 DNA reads TGTGCCAGCACAGGGACAGATAGCAATCAGCCCCAGCATTTT. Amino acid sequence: CASTGTDSNQPQHF.

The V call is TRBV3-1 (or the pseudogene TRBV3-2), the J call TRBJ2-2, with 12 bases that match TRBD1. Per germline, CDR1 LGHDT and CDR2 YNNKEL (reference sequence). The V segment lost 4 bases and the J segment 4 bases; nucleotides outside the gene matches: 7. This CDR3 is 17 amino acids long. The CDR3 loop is CASSPPPGQGATGELFF. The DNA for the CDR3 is TGTGCCAGCAGCCCGCCTCCGGGACAGGGGGCCACCGGGGAGCTGTTTTTT.

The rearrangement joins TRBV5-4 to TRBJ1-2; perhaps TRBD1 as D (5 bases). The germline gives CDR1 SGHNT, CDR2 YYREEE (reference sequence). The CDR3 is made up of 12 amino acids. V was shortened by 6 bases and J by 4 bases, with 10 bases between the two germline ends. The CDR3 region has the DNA TGTGCCAGCAAGCAGGGTACCTATGGCTACACCTTC. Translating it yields CASKQGTYGYTF. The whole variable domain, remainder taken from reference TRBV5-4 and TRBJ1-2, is ETGVTQSPTHLIKTRGQQVTLRCSSQSGHNTVSWYQQALGQGPQFIFQYYREEENGRGNFPPRFSGLQFPNYSSELNVNALELDDSALYLCASKQGTYGYTFGSGTRLTVV.

CDR3 region: CASSVGQGGLTDTQYF. The CDR3 nucleotides are TGTGCCAGCAGCGTAGGACAGGGGGGTTTAACAGATACGCAGTATTTT. The chain has TRBV9 and TRBJ2-3; 9 bases are shared with TRBD1. The trim removed 0 bases at V and 3 bases at J, leaving 5 bases unmatched. Per germline, CDR1 SGDLS and CDR2 YYNGEE. This CDR3 contains 16 residues.

The CDR3 loop reads CASSQRYPGTPSTDTQYF. CDR3 sequence (DNA): TGTGCCAGCAGCCAAAGATACCCCGGGACACCGAGCACAGATACGCAGTATTTT. The V gene is TRBV3-1 (or the pseudogene TRBV3-2), the J gene TRBJ2-3, with D perhaps TRBD1 (6 bases). This CDR3 comprises 18 residues. The V and J ends lost 2 bases and 0 bases respectively, with 18 bases between them. Germline V CDR1 and CDR2: LGHDT, YNNKEL (reference sequence).

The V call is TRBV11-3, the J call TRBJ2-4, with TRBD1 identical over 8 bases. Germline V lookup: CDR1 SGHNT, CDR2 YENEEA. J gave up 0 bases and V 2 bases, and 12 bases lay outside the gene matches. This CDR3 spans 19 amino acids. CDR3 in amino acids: CASSLNNQGASLAKNIQYF. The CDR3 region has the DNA TGTGCCAGCAGCTTAAATAATCAGGGGGCTAGCTTAGCCAAAAACATTCAGTACTTC.

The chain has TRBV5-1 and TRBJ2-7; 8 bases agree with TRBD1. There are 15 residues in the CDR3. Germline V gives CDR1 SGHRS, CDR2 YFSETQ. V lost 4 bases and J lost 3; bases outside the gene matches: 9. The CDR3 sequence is CASSQAWTGYYEQYF. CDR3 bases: TGCGCCAGCAGCCAAGCTTGGACAGGGTACTACGAGCAGTACTTC.